Below, one TCR beta chain is given with its context. This sample stems from a study of blood T cell repertoires in COVID-19. Looking at the study overall: The United States, Italy and Spain were the sources of the acute and convalescent COVID-19 samples. PBMCs, B-cell-depleted T cells, or T cells provided the cDNA or gDNA that made up the material.

Per the study methods: Reference gene primers were amplified, and this amplification served to estimate nucleated cell counts. This table comes from immunoSEQ multiplex PCR, and its TCRdb copy is limited to in-frame clones, with some not included. The DNA gave D and trimming, while V, J and clone size come from that table. The sample has under 300,000 clones, approximately 78% seen once. This clonotype was obtained from a woman aged 18-35 years with acute or convalescent COVID-19. The sample comprised peripheral blood.

The CDR3 sequence: CASSLDGRFVTVTEAFF. The CDR3 DNA sequence: TGCGCCAGCAGCTTGGACGGTCGGTTCGTTACGGTCACTGAAGCTTTCTTT. The rearrangement links TRBV5-1 to TRBJ1-1; D not resolved. The V end lost 0 bases, the J end lost 4 bases, and 19 bases lay between the germline ends. The germline V gene encodes CDR1 SGHRS and CDR2 YFSETQ. The CDR3 is made up of 17 amino acids.